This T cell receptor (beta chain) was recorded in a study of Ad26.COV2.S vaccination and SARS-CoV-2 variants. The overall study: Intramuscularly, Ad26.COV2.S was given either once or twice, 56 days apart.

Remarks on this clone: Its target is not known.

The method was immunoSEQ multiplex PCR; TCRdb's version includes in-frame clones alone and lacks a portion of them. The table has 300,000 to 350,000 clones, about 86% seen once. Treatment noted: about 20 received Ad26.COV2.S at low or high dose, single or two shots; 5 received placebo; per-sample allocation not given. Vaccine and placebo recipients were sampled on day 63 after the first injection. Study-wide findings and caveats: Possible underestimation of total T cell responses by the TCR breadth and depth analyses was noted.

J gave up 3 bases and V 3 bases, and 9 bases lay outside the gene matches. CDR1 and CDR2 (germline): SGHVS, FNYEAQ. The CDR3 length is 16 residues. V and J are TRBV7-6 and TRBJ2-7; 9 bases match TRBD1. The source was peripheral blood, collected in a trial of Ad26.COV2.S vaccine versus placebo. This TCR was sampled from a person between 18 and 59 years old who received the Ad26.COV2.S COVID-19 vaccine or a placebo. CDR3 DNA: TGTGCCAGCAGCTTTGGGGCGGGACAGGGAGTCTACGAGCAGTACTTC. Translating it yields CASSFGAGQGVYEQYF.